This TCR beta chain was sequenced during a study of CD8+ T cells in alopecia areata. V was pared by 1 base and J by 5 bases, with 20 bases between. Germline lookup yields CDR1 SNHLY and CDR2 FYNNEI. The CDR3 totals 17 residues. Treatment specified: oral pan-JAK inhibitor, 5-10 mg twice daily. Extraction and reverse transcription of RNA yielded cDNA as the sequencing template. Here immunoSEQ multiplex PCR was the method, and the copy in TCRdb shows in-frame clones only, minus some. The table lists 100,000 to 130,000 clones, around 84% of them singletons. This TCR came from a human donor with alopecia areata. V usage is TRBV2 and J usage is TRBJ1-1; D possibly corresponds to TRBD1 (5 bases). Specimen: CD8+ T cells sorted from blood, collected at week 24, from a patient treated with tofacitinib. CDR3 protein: CASSEGIGAEGLTEAFF. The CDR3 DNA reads TGTGCCAGCAGTGAAGGTATTGGCGCGGAGGGACTTACTGAAGCTTTCTTT.